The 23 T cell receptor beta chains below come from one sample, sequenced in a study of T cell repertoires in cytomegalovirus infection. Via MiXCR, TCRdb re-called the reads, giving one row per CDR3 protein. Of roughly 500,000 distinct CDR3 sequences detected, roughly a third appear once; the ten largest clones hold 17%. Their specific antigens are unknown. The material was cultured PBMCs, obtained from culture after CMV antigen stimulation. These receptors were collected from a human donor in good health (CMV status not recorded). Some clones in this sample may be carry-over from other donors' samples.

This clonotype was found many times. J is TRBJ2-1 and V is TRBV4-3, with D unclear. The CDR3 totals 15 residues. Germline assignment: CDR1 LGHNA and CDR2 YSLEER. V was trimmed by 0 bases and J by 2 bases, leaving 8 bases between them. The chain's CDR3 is CASSQDYQAYNEQFF. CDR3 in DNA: TGCGCCAGCAGCCAAGACTACCAGGCCTACAATGAGCAGTTCTTC.

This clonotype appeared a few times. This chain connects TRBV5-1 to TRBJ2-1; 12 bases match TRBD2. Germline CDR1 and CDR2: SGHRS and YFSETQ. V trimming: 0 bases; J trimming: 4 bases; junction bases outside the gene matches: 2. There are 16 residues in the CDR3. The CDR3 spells CASSLALAGGYNEQFF. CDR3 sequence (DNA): TGCGCCAGCAGCTTGGCGCTAGCGGGAGGGTACAATGAGCAGTTCTTC.

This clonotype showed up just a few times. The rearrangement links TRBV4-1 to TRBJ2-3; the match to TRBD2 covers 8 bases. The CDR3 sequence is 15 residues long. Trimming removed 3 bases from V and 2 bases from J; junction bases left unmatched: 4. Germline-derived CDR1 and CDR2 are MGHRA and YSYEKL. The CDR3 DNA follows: TGCGCCAGCAGCCATAGACTAGCGAACACAGATACGCAGTATTTT. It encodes CASSHRLANTDTQYF.

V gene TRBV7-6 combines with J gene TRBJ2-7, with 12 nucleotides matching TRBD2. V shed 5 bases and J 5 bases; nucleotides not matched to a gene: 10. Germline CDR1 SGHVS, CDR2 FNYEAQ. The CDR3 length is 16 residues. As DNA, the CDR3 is TGTGCCAGCAGCCCGGGGGCTAGCGGGAGGGCCCACGAGCAGTACTTC. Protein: CASSPGASGRAHEQYF. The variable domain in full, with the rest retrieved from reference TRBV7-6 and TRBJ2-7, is GAGVSQSPRYKVTKRGQDVALRCDPISGHVSLYWYRQALGQGPEFLTYFNYEAQQDKSGLPNDRFSAERPEGSISTLTIQRTEQRDSAMYRCASSPGASGRAHEQYFGPGTRLTVT.

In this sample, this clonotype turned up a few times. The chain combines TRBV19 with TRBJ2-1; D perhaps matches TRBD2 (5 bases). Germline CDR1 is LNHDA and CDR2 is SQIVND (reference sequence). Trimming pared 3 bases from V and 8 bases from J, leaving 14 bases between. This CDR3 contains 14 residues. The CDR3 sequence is CASSIVGKRHEQFF. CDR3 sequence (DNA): TGTGCCAGTAGTATCGTCGGGAAGAGGCATGAGCAGTTCTTC.

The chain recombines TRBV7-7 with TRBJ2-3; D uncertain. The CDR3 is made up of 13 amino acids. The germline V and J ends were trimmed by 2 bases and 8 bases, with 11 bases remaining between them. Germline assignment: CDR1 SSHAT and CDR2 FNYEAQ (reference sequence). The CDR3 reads CASSLRPLGTQYF. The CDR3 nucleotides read TGTGCCAGCAGCTTACGTCCCTTGGGTACGCAGTATTTT.

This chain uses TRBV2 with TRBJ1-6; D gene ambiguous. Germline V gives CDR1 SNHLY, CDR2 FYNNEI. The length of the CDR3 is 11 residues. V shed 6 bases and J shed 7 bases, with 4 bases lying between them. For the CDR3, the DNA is TGTGCCAGCAGGGAGAATTCACCCCTCCACTTT. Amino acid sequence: CASRENSPLHF.

The CDR3 here is CASSLRELTKNIQYF. CDR3 nucleotides: TGTGCCAGCAGCTTACGGGAGTTGACCAAAAACATTCAGTACTTC. V and J are TRBV7-9 and TRBJ2-4; D possibly corresponds to TRBD2 (6 bases). Deletions cut 2 bases from V and 2 bases from J, with 10 bases between. CDR3 length: 15 amino acids. Germline CDR1 reads SEHNR; CDR2 reads FQNEAQ (reference sequence).

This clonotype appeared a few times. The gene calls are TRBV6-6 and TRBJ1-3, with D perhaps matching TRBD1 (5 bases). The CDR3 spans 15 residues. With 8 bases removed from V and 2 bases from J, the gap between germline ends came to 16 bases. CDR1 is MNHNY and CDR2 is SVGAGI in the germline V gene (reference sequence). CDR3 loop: CASGGGVDTGNTIYF. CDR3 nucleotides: TGTGCCAGCGGAGGTGGAGTGGACACTGGAAACACCATATATTTT.

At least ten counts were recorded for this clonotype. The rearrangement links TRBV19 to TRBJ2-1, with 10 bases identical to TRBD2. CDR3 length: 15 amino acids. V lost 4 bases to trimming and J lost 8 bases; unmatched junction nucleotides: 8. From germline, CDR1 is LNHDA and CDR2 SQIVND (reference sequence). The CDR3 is CASSKPGLATHEQFF. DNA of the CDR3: TGTGCCAGTAGTAAACCGGGACTAGCGACGCATGAGCAGTTCTTC.

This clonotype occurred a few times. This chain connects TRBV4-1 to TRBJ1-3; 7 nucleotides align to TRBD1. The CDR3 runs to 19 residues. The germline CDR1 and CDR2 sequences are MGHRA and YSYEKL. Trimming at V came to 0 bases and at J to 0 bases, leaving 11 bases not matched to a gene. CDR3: CASSQDRTGVLSSGNTIYF. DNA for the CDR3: TGCGCCAGCAGCCAAGATCGGACAGGAGTTCTTAGCTCTGGAAACACCATATATTTT.

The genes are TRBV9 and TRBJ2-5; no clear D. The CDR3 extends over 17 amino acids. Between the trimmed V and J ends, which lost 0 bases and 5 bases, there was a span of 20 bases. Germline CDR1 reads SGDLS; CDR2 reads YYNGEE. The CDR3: CASSVAASKGDRETQYF. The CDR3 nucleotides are TGTGCCAGCAGCGTAGCGGCGTCCAAAGGAGACCGGGAGACCCAGTACTTC.

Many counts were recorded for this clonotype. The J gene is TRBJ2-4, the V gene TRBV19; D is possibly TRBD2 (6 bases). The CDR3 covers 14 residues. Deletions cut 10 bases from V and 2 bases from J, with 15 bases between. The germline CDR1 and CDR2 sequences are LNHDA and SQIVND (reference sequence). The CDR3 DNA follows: TGTGCCACCCGGAGGGTCGGGACCAAAAACATTCAGTACTTC. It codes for CATRRVGTKNIQYF. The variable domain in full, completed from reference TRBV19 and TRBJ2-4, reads DGGITQSPKYLFRKEGQNVTLSCEQNLNHDAMYWYRQDPGQGLRLIYYSQIVNDFQKGDIAEGYSVSREKKESFPLTVTSAQKNPTAFYLCATRRVGTKNIQYFGAGTRLSVL.

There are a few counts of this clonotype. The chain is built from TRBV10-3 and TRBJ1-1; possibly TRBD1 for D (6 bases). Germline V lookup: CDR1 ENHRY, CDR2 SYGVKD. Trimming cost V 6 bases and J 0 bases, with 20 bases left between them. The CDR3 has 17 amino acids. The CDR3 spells CAISENKGGLMNTEAFF. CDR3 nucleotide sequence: TGTGCCATCAGCGAGAATAAGGGGGGGTTAATGAACACTGAAGCTTTCTTT.

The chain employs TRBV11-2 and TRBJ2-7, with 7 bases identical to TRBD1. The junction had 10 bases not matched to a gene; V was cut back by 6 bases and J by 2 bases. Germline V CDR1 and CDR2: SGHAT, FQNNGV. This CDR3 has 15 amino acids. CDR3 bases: TGTGCCAGCAGTGGGCACAGGGGACGGCCCTACGAGCAGTACGTC. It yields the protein CASSGHRGRPYEQYV.

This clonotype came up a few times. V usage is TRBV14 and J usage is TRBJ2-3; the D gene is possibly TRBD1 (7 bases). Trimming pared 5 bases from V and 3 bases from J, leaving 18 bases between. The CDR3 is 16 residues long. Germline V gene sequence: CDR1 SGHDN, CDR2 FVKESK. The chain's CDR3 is CASSRDGQAGTDTQYF. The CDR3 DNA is TGTGCCAGCAGCAGAGACGGACAGGCGGGAACAGATACGCAGTATTTT.

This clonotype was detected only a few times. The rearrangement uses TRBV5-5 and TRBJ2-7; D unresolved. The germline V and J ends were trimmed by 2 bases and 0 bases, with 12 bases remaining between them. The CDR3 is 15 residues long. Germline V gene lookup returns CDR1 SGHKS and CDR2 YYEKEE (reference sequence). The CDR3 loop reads CASSLIPADSYEQYF. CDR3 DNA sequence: TGTGCCAGCAGCTTAATTCCGGCAGACTCCTACGAGCAGTACTTC.

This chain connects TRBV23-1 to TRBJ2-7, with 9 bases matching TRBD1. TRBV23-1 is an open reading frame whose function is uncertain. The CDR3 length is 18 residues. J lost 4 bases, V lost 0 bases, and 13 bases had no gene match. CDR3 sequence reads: CASSQSGAATGGRYEQYV. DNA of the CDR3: TGCGCCAGCAGTCAATCCGGGGCAGCAACAGGGGGCAGGTACGAGCAGTACGTC.

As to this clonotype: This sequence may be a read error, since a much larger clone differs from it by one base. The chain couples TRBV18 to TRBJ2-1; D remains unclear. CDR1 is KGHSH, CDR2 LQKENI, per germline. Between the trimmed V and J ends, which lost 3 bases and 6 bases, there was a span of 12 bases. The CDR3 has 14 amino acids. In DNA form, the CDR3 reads TGTGCCAGCTCACCGGTGACGTTGATCAATGAGCAGTTCTTC. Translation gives CASSPVTLINEQFF. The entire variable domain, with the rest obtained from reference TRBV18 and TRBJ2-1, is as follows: NAGVMQNPRHLVRRRGQEARLRCSPMKGHSHVYWYRQLPEEGLKFMVYLQKENIIDESGMPKERFSAEFPKEGPSILRIQQVVRGDSAAYFCASSPVTLINEQFFGPGTRLTVL.

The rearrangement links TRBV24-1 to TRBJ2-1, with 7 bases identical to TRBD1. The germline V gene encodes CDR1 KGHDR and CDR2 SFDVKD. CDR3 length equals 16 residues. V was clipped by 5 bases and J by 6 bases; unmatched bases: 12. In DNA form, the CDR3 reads TGTGCCACCAGTGCGATTTCGGTCCCAGGGGGCAATGAGCAGTTCTTC. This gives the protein CATSAISVPGGNEQFF.

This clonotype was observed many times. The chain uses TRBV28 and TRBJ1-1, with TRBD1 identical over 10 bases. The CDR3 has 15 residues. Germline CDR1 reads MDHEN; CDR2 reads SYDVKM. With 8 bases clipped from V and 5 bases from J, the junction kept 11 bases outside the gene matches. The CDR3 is CASGGTGVVGTEAFF. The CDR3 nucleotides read TGTGCCAGCGGAGGGACAGGGGTCGTGGGAACTGAAGCTTTCTTT.

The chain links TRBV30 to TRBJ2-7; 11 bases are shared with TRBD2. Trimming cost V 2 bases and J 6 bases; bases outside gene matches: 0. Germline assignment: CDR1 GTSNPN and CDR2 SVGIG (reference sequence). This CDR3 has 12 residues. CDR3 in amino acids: CAWSLAGGEQYF. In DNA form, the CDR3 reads TGTGCCTGGAGTCTAGCGGGAGGCGAGCAGTACTTC.

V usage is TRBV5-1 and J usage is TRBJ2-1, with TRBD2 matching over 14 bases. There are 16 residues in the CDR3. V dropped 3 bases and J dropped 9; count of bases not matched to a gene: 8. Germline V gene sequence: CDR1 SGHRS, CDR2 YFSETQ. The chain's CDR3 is CASSSPGLAGVREQFF. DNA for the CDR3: TGCGCCAGCAGCTCGCCGGGACTAGCGGGAGTGCGTGAGCAGTTCTTC.